The present T cell receptor (beta chain) was sequenced within a study of T-cell reconstitution after alpha-beta-depleted transplantation in children. Notes on the study in general: Several hundred rapidly expanded clones from non-depleted graft cells reportedly supplied alpha-beta T cells about two months post-transplant. Among T cells one year after transplant, newly produced cells accounted for most counts and diversity. High day-60 TCRbeta diversity in some patients came from surviving recipient T cells and thymic progenitors.

A TCRbeta library incorporating unique molecular identifiers was prepared. TCRdb re-analysed the PCR reads in MiXCR, keeping a single row per CDR3 protein. In the table there are 600,000 or so distinct CDR3 sequences, around 23% of which are singletons. Germline V gene data show CDR1 as SQVTM and CDR2 as ANQGSEA. The J segment lost 4 bases and the V segment lost 4 bases, leaving 5 bases of the junction unmatched. The CDR3 totals 15 residues. This clonotype was observed many times. The antigen is undetermined. Sample: PBMCs, mostly from graft donor cells, taken 360 days after TCRalphabeta/CD19-depleted stem cell transplant. This receptor was identified in a boy younger than two who had a stem cell transplant for acute myeloid leukemia, so the T cells may come from the graft donor. This chain joins TRBV29-1 and TRBJ2-6; 9 nucleotides agree with TRBD1. CDR3 amino acids: CSVAQGASGANVLTF. In DNA, the CDR3 is TGCAGCGTTGCACAGGGGGCATCCGGGGCCAACGTCCTGACTTTC.